The present T cell receptor beta chain was sequenced within a study of regulatory T cells in long-lasting Graves disease. Assembly of TCR beta libraries relied on iRepertoire HTBI primers together with Arm-PCR of CDR3 regions. TCRdb ran MiXCR on the multiplex PCR reads and lists one entry per CDR3 protein. Among roughly 500,000 distinct CDR3 sequences, approximately 22% were seen once, and the ten largest hold about 12%. This clonotype was seen a handful of times. The antigen is unknown. J was trimmed by 2 bases and V by 7 bases; bases with no gene match: 5. This CDR3 is 15 amino acids long. Germline-derived CDR1 and CDR2 are MNHNS and SASEGT. Time point denoted: persistent/refractory GD, antithyroid drugs over 5 years with positive TRAb. Preparation of the TCR library used RNA extracted from PBMCs. Study outcomes and limitations: Thyroid tissue went unexamined; only peripheral blood was analyzed.

The source is a female donor with Graves disease. The chain has TRBV6-1 and TRBJ2-2, with TRBD2 matching over 9 bases. The sequences come from peripheral blood mononuclear cells (PBMCs), collected when the disease was refractory, from a patient treated with antithyroid drugs. The CDR3 DNA is TGTGCCAGCATAGCACTAGCGGGCAACACCGGGGAGCTGTTTTTT. The encoded protein is CASIALAGNTGELFF.